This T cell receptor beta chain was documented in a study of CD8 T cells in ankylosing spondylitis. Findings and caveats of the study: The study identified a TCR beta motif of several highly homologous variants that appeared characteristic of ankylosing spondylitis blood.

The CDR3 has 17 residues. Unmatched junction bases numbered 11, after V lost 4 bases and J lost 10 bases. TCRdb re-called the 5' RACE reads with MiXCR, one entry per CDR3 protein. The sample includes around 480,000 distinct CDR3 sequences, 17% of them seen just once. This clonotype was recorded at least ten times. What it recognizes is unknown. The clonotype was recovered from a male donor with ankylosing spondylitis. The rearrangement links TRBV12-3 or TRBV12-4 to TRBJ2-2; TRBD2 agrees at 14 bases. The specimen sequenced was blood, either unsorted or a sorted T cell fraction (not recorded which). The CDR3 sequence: CASSSAPGLAGVEELFF. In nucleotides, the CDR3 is TGTGCCAGCAGTTCCGCACCGGGACTAGCGGGAGTAGAGGAGCTGTTTTTT.